This T cell receptor (beta chain) was sequenced in a study of identifying expanded T cells in peripheral blood. During the collection period, no donor immune events like infections were recorded. The length of the CDR3 is 16 residues. Germline trimming cut 2 bases from V and 1 base from J; bases unmatched to any gene: 2. Germline V gives CDR1 KGHSH, CDR2 LQKENI. General study findings and limits: Across healthy donors, higher total template counts meant significantly greater roughly 2-week count variance.

A remark on this clone: Its antigen is still unknown.

Using immunoSEQ multiplex PCR, the repertoire was profiled, and TCRdb retains in-frame clones only, with some absent. The sample has more than 80,000 clones, about 87% seen once; the top ten hold roughly 4%. Source material: blood. This TCR derives from a person aged 18 to 75 in good health. The gene calls are TRBV18 and TRBJ2-2; 9 positions agree with TRBD2. The CDR3 protein is CASSPMTSGNTGELFF. CDR3 bases: TGTGCCAGCTCACCAATGACTAGCGGGAACACCGGGGAGCTGTTTTTT.